This TCR beta chain was obtained from a study of cytomegalovirus exposure and HLA in healthy donors. Overall study findings and caveats: The study reported that TCR beta sequences accurately predicted HLA-A and HLA-B alleles in most subjects. According to the study, around 160 TCR beta chains were cytomegalovirus-associated.

This CDR3 comprises 13 residues. Germline V CDR1 and CDR2: SGHAT, FQDESV (reference sequence). The V end lost 5 bases, the J end lost 8 bases, and 13 bases lay between the germline ends. The primer mix had 60 Vbeta and 13 Jbeta primers. TCRdb keeps only in-frame clones here, not all; method: immunoSEQ multiplex PCR. Among about 100,000 clones listed, roughly 79% were seen once. This clone was detected a few times. The antigen remains undetermined. The material sequenced was PBMCs. This sequence joins TRBV11-1 and TRBJ2-1; a weak D match, TRBD2 (6 bases). The TCR originated in a female donor in good health and CMV-seropositive. The CDR3 nucleotides are TGTGCCAGCAGCCCGCCACTAGCCCATGAGCAGTTCTTC. Protein sequence: CASSPPLAHEQFF.